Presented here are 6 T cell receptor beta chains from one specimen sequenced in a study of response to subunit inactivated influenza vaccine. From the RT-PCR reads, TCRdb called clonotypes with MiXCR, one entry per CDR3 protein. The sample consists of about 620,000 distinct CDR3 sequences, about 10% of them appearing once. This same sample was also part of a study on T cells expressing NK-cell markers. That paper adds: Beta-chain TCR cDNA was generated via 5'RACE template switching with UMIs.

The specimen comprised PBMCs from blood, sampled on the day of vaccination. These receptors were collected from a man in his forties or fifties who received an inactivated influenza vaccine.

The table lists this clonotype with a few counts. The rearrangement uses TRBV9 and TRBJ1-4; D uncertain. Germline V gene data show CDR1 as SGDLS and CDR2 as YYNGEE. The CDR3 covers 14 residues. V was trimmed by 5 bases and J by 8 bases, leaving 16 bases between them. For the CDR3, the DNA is TGTGCCAGCAGTCCCTCCGCAGCGGGCGAAAAACTGTTTTTT. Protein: CASSPSAAGEKLFF. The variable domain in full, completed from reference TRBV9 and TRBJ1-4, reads DSGVTQTPKHLITATGQRVTLRCSPRSGDLSVYWYQQSLDQGLQFLIQYYNGEERAKGNILERFSAQQFPDLHSELNLSSLELGDSALYFCASSPSAAGEKLFFGSGTQLSVL.

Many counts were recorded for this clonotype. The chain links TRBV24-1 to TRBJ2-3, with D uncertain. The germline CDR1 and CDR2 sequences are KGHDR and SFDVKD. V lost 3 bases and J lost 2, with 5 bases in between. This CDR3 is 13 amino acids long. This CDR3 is CATSDRNTDTQYF. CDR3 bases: TGTGCCACCAGTGATAGGAACACAGATACGCAGTATTTT.

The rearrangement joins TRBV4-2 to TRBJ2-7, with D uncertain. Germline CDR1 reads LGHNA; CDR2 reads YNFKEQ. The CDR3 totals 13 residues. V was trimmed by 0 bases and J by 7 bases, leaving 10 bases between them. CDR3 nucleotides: TGTGCCAGCAGCCAAGACACATTAGAGGAGCAGTACTTC. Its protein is CASSQDTLEEQYF.

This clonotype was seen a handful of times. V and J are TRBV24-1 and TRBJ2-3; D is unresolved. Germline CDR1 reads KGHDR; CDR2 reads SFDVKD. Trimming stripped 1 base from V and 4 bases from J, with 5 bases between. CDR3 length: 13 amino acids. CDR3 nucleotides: TGTGCCACCAGTGATTTTAATCCAGATACGCAGTATTTT. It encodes CATSDFNPDTQYF.

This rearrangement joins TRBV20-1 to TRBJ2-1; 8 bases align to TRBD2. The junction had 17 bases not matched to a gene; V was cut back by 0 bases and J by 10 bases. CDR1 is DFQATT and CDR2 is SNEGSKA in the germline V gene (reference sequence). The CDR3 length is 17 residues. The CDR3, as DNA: TGCAGTGCTAGAGATGGGGAACTAGCGGACCTCCGGGGAGAGCAGTTCTTC. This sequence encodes CSARDGELADLRGEQFF.

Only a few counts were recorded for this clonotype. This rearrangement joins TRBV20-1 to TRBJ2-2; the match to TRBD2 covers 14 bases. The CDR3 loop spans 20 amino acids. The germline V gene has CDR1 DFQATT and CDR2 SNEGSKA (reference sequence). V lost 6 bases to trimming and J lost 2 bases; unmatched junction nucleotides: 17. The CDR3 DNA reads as TGCAGTGCCCTCTATAAGCCCCCGGGACTAGCGGGGGATAACACCGGGGAGCTGTTTTTT. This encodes CSALYKPPGLAGDNTGELFF.